This entry features one TCR beta chain sequence. Antigen unknown. Unmatched junction bases numbered 1, after V lost 3 bases and J lost 3 bases. The CDR3 has 15 residues. The germline gives CDR1 SGHAT, CDR2 FQNNGV. The record originates from a study of cytomegalovirus exposure and HLA in healthy donors. Study results and limitations: Listed as cytomegalovirus-associated were approximately 160 TCR beta chains. As was reported, the classifier diagnosed cytomegalovirus status with high specificity and sensitivity.

Data came from immunoSEQ multiplex PCR; TCRdb stores just in-frame clones and leaves some out. The table has approximately 210,000 clones, approximately 86% seen once. V gene TRBV11-2 combines with J gene TRBJ2-5; 13 bases are shared with TRBD2. The sample taken for sequencing was PBMCs. This clonotype was obtained from a woman between 18 and 29 years old in good health and CMV-seronegative. This CDR3 is CASSFGTSGEETQYF. The DNA of the CDR3 is TGTGCCAGCAGCTTCGGGACTAGCGGGGAAGAGACCCAGTACTTC. Combining the CDR3 with reference TRBV11-2 and TRBJ2-5 gives the whole variable domain EAGVAQSPRYKIIEKRQSVAFWCNPISGHATLYWYQQILGQGPKLLIQFQNNGVVDDSQLPKDRFSAERLKGVDSTLKIQPAKLEDSAVYLCASSFGTSGEETQYFGPGTRLLVL.